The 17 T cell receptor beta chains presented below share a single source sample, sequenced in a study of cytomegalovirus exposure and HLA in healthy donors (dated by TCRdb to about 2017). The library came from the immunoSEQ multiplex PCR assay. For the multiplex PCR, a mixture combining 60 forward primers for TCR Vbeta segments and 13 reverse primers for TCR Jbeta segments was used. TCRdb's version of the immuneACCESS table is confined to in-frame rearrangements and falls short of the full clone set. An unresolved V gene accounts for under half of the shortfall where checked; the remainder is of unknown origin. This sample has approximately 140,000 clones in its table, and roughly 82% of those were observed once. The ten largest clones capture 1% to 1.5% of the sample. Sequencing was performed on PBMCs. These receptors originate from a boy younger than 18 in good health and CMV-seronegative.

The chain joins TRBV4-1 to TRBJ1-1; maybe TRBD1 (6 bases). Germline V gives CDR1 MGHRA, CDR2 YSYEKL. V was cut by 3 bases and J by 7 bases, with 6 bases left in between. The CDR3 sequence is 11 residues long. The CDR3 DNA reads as TGCGCCAGCAGCCAGGACAGTGAAGCTTTCTTT. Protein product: CASSQDSEAFF.

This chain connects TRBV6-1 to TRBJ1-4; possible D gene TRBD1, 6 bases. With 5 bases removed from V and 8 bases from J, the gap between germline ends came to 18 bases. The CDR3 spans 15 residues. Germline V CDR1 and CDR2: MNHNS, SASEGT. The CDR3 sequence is CASSFRTAYSEKLFF. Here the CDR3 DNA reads TGTGCCAGCAGTTTCAGGACAGCGTATTCGGAAAAACTGTTTTTT.

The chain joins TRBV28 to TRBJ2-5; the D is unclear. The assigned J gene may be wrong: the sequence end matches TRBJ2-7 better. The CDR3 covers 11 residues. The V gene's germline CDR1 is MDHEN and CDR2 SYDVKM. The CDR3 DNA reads TGTGCCAGCAGTATTTACTACGAGCAGTACTTC. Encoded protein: CASSIYYEQYF.

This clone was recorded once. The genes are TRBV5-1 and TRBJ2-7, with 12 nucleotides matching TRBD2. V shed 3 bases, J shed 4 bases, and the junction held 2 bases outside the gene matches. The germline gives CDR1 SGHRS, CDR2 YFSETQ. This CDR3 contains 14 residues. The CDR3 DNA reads TGCGCCAGCAGCTCGACTAGCGGGAGTTACGAGCAGTACTTC. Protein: CASSSTSGSYEQYF.

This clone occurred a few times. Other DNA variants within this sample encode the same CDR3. The CDR3 DNA follows: TGTGCCAGTAGTACGACGGGGGGAAATCAGCCCCAGCATTTT. Its protein is CASSTTGGNQPQHF. The chain couples TRBV19 to TRBJ1-5; D might be TRBD1 (5 bases). The germline gives CDR1 LNHDA, CDR2 SQIVND (reference sequence). Trimming left V 4 bases short and J 4 bases short, with 11 bases between. This CDR3 is 14 amino acids long.

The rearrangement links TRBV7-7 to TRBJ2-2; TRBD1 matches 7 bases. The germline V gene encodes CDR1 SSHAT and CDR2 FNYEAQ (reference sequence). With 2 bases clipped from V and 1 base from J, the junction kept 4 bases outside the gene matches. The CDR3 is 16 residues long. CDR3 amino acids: CASSLTRQGNTGELFF. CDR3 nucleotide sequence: TGTGCCAGCAGCTTAACACGACAGGGGAACACCGGGGAGCTGTTTTTT.

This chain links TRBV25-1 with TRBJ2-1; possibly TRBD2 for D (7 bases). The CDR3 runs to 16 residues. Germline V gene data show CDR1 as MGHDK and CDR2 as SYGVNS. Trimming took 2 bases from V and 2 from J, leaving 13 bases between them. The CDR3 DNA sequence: TGTGCCAGCAGTGAAGGTTGGGGGGGCCCCTACAATGAGCAGTTCTTC. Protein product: CASSEGWGGPYNEQFF.

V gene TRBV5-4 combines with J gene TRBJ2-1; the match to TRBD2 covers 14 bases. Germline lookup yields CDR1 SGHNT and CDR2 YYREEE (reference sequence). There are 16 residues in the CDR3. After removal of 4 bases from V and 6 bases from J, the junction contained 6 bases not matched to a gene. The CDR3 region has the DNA TGTGCCAGCAGCCCAAGGACTAGCGGGAGGTTCAATGAGCAGTTCTTC. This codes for CASSPRTSGRFNEQFF.

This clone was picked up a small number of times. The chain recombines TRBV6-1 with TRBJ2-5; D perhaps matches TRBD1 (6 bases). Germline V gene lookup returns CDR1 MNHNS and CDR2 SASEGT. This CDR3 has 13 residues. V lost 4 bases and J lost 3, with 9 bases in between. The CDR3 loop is CASSVSGEETQYF. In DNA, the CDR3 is TGTGCCAGCAGTGTCTCAGGGGAAGAGACCCAGTACTTC.

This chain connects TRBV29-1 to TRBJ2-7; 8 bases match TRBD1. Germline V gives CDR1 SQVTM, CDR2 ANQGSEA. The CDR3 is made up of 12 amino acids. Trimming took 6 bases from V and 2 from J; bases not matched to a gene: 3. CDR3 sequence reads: CSVRQGPYEQYF. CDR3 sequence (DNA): TGCAGCGTAAGACAGGGGCCCTACGAGCAGTACTTC.

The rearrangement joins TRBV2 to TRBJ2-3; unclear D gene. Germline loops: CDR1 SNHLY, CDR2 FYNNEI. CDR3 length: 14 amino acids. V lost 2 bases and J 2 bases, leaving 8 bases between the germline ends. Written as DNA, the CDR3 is TGTGCCAGCAGTGAATCACTCAACACAGATACGCAGTATTTT. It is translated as CASSESLNTDTQYF.

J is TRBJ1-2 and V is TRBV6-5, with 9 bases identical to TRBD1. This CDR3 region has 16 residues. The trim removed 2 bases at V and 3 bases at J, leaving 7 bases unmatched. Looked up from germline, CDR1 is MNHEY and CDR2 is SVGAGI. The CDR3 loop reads CASSYGVDRGHYGYTF. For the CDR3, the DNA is TGTGCCAGCAGTTACGGTGTGGACAGGGGCCACTATGGCTACACCTTC.

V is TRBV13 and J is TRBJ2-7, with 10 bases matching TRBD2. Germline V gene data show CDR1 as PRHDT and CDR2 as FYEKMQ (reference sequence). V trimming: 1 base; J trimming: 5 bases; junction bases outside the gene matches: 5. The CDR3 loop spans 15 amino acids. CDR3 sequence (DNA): TGTGCCAGCAGCTTAGAGCGGGAGGGCCTCGACGAGCAGTACTTC. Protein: CASSLEREGLDEQYF. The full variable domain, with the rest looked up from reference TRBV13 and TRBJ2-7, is AAGVIQSPRHLIKEKRETATLKCYPIPRHDTVYWYQQGPGQDPQFLISFYEKMQSDKGSIPDRFSAQQFSDYHSELNMSSLELGDSALYFCASSLEREGLDEQYFGPGTRLTVT.

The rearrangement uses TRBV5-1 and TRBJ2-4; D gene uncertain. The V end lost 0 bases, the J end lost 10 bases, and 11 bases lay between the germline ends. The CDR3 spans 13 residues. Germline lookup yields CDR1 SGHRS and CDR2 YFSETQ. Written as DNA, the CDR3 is TGCGCCAGCAGCTTGGAACACCCTAGTATTCAGTACTTC. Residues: CASSLEHPSIQYF.

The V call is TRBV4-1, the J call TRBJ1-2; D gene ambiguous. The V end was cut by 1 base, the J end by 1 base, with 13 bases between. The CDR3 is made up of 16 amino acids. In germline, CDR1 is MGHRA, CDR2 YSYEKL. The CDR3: CASSQGENRYNYGYTF. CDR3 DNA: TGCGCCAGCAGCCAAGGGGAGAACCGATATAACTATGGCTACACCTTC.

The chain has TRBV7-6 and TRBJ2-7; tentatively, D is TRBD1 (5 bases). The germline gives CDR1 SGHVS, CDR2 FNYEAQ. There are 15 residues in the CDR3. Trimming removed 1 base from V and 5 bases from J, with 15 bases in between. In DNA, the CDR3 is TGTGCCAGCAGCTTAGAGGTACAGGCGGTGGACGAGCAGTACTTC. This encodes CASSLEVQAVDEQYF.

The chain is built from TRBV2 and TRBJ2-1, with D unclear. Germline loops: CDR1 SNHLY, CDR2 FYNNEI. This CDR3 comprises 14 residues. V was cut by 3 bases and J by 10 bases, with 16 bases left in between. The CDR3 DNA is TGTGCCAGCAGTGACGGATTCAGAGGAGCCGAGCAGTTCTTC. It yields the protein CASSDGFRGAEQFF.